A single sample is the source of the 5 T cell receptor beta chains below, sequenced in a study of cytotoxic CD8 clonotypes in ibrutinib-treated CLL. Assay used: immunoSEQ multiplex PCR; TCRdb lists only in-frame clones, some missing. Altogether around 140,000 clones are present, about 78% being singletons, with the ten largest covering approximately 5.1%. The starting material was PBMCs, obtained after 24 months of ibrutinib treatment. These receptors all stem from a human donor with chronic lymphocytic leukemia.

V gene TRBV19 combines with J gene TRBJ1-2; 7 bases line up with TRBD1. The CDR3 is made up of 17 amino acids. The V segment lost 1 base and the J segment 2 bases; nucleotides outside the gene matches: 10. CDR1 and CDR2 from the germline V gene are LNHDA and SQIVND (reference sequence). The CDR3 nucleotides read TGTGCCAGTAGTATAGGTCGTCCGGGACAGCTCAACTATGGCTACACCTTC. This sequence encodes CASSIGRPGQLNYGYTF. Filled out from reference TRBV19 and TRBJ1-2, the complete variable domain reads DGGITQSPKYLFRKEGQNVTLSCEQNLNHDAMYWYRQDPGQGLRLIYYSQIVNDFQKGDIAEGYSVSREKKESFPLTVTSAQKNPTAFYLCASSIGRPGQLNYGYTFGSGTRLTVV.

The chain links TRBV5-1 to TRBJ2-3; D assignment may be TRBD1 or TRBD2 (5 bases each). The length of the CDR3 is 16 residues. Germline CDR1 SGHRS, CDR2 YFSETQ. V was pared by 8 bases and J by 1 base, with 20 bases between. CDR3 nucleotides: TGCGCCAGGACAGCTCTTCGGGACGCCTGCACAGATACGCAGTATTTT. Its protein product is CARTALRDACTDTQYF. Using reference TRBV5-1 and TRBJ2-3 for the parts outside the CDR3, the full variable domain is KAGVTQTPRYLIKTRGQQVTLSCSPISGHRSVSWYQQTPGQGLQFLFEYFSETQRNKGNFPGRFSGRQFSNSRSEMNVSTLELGDSALYLCARTALRDACTDTQYFGPGTRLTVL.

J is TRBJ1-1 and V is TRBV6-6, with D tentatively TRBD1 (6 bases). The CDR3 consists of 14 residues. CDR1 MNHNY and CDR2 SVGAGI come from the germline V gene (reference sequence). With 5 bases removed from V and 11 bases from J, the gap between germline ends came to 21 bases. The CDR3 sequence: CASSPTGAWGWAFF. The CDR3 DNA reads as TGTGCCAGCAGTCCCACGGGGGCGTGGGGGTGGGCTTTCTTT.

The chain combines TRBV5-1 with TRBJ2-2; TRBD1 might be the D (5 bases). The CDR3 loop spans 17 amino acids. The V gene lost 4 bases and the J gene lost 3 bases, with 19 bases spanning the gap. CDR1 SGHRS and CDR2 YFSETQ come from the germline V gene. The CDR3 nucleotides are TGCGCCAGCAGCCGCCCCCCAGGGCCCTCGGACACCGGGGAGCTGTTTTTT. Translation gives CASSRPPGPSDTGELFF.

Here the CDR3 DNA reads TGTGCCAGCAGCCCTCCGGGTCCCACCCATCAGCCCCAGCATTTT. It translates to CASSPPGPTHQPQHF. The V and J genes are TRBV7-2 and TRBJ1-5, with D unclear. The CDR3 loop spans 15 amino acids. Looked up from germline, CDR1 is SGHTA and CDR2 is FQGNSA. V gave up 5 bases and J gave up 5 bases, with 16 bases separating them.